This TCR beta chain was identified in a study of shared clonotypes between healthy human individuals. Study summary: CD8 memory received one plate per donor, CD8 naive two, CD4 memory three and CD4 naive three. Study-wide points: The generation probabilities recorded for non-shared clonotypes fell below those of clonotypes shared by all four donors.

The assay ran at deep level. Measured with immunoSEQ multiplex PCR; TCRdb has only the in-frame clones, and not every one. Of hundreds of thousands of clones in the sample, roughly 72% are singletons; the top ten hold around 2%. Concerning this clone itself: Its matching antigen is unknown.

Germline V gives CDR1 SGHTA, CDR2 FQGTGA. The CDR3 sequence is 15 residues long. V was cut by 6 bases and J by 2 bases, with 11 bases left in between. The study separated CD4+ cells into CD45RA+ naive and CD45RA-negative memory subsets. The source of this sequence is a woman aged 25-40 years in good health. The sample comprised memory CD4+ T cells sorted from blood. The subset here: CD45RA-negative fraction. V gene TRBV7-3 combines with J gene TRBJ2-6, with TRBD2 as a possible D gene (5 bases). For the CDR3, the DNA is TGTGCCAGCAGTTCCCTCGGGACTGGGGCCAACGTCCTGACTTTC. Protein product: CASSSLGTGANVLTF.